Below, 3 T cell receptor beta chains from the same sample are listed, as sequenced in a study of OX40 agonist ivuxolimab in advanced cancers. Using immunoSEQ multiplex PCR, the repertoire was profiled, and TCRdb retains in-frame clones only, with some absent. The table records about 60,000 clones, 83% of them present only once. The sample was CD4+ or CD8+ T cells sorted from blood, taken in a trial of the OX40 agonist ivuxolimab. These receptors were taken from an adult with an advanced solid tumor such as melanoma, head and neck, liver or kidney cancer.

This sequence joins TRBV6-1 and TRBJ1-2; D gene unclear. The CDR3 covers 14 residues. Germline CDR1 MNHNS, CDR2 SASEGT. V shed 0 bases and J shed 3 bases, with 8 bases lying between them. CDR3 residues: CASSEARPDYGYTF. The CDR3 DNA follows: TGTGCCAGCAGTGAAGCCAGGCCCGACTATGGCTACACCTTC.

The CDR3 DNA reads as TGTGCCAGCAGTGACCTCGGTGTGGCGGGAGATTACAATGAGCAGTTCTTC. It specifies CASSDLGVAGDYNEQFF. The V gene is TRBV2, the J gene TRBJ2-1, with 7 bases aligning to TRBD2. V shed 3 bases and J 4 bases; nucleotides not matched to a gene: 12. The length of the CDR3 is 17 residues. Germline V gives CDR1 SNHLY, CDR2 FYNNEI.

The chain couples TRBV29-1 to TRBJ1-2; 8 bases map to TRBD1. Germline CDR1 reads SQVTM; CDR2 reads ANQGSEA. V gave up 0 bases and J gave up 0 bases; unmatched junction bases: 3. CDR3 length equals 15 residues. The CDR3 sequence is CSVEERDRTNYGYTF. Written as DNA, the CDR3 is TGCAGCGTTGAAGAAAGGGACAGGACTAACTATGGCTACACCTTC.